A single T cell receptor (beta chain) is shown here with its context. Its antigen remains unidentified. The input lacks base qualities; no much larger clone sits a single base away. These data belong to a study of blood T cell repertoires in COVID-19 (TCRdb year 2020). Notes on the research overall: Samples from collaborators originated in the United States, Italy and Spain and spanned both the acute and convalescent phases of COVID-19. The samples were drawn from the first 160 participants of the ongoing ImmuneRACE study and from 950 to 1,500 subjects provided by 6 global collaborators. The sample metadata nearly always contained a de-identified subject ID, COVID-19 status, age in years and sex. Where HLA class I and class II types were available, the types were taken from metadata supplied by the sample provider, not from assay-based typing. Subjects who had been exposed to COVID-19, were actively infected with it, or had recovered from it provided the deeply sampled blood TCRbeta repertoires that made up the dataset. A freely available public database, intended as a resource for researchers studying the immune response to SARS-CoV-2, is where the repertoires were released. The prospective study material was composed of cDNA or gDNA derived from T cells, B-cell-depleted T cells, or PBMCs.

The research as a whole found: Clinical and demographic metadata were provided uncurated, with the amount varying by source and participant.

One collaborating source in Seattle enrolled patients during active infection and followed them longitudinally through the course of disease. The collaborating institutions used their own protocols to collect whole blood in K2EDTA tubes. For TCRbeta analysis, collaborators shipped samples as frozen whole blood, isolated PBMCs, or DNA extracted from either of those sample types. TCRbeta CDR3 regions were amplified from genomic DNA by means of the immunoSEQ Assay, a bias-controlled multiplex PCR. In the original analysis: The number of nucleated cells in each sample was estimated from the amplification of reference gene primers within the assay. To quantify the absolute abundance of each unique TCRbeta CDR3 rearrangement, sequence reads were collapsed and filtered. For each sample, productive Simpson clonality was calculated as the square root of Simpson's diversity index over productive rearrangements. As stored in TCRdb, this immuneACCESS dataset retains in-frame rearrangements with V and J assigned. A fraction of the clones does not appear; measured against another copy, unresolved V genes explain less than half of the discrepancy, and the remainder lacks a known reason. That table is the source of V, J and clone size, and D and trimming were worked out from the DNA. This sample gives about 130,000 clones in total; about 89% of them show up just once. The ten top clones hold approximately 4.3% of the sample.

V and J lose 3 bases and 7 bases, and a span of 15 bases separates them. Reading from cysteine to phenylalanine, the CDR3 counts 15 amino acids. The entry retains the CDR3 DNA only, 45 bases that are in frame from base 1. According to the germline V gene, CDR1 reads SGHVS and CDR2 reads FNYEAQ. The chain uses TRBV7-6 and TRBJ2-2, and possibly TRBD2, on 7 matching bases. The sequence derives from a man aged 60 to 75 with COVID-19, enrolled during active disease. Material: peripheral blood. The DNA sequence is TGTGCCAGCAGCTTTATACAGGGAGGGGACGGGGAGCTGTTTTTT. Its translation is CASSFIQGGDGELFF.